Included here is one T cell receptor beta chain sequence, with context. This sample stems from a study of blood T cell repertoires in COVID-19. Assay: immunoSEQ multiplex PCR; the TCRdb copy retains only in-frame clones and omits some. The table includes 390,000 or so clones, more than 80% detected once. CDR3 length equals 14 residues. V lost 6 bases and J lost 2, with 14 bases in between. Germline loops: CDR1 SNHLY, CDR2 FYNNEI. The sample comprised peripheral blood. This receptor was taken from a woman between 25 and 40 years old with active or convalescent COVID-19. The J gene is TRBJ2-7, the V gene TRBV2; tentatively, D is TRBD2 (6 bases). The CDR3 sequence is CASRGGRPAYEQYF. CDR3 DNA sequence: TGTGCCAGCAGGGGGGGTCGCCCGGCCTACGAGCAGTACTTC.